The 25 T cell receptor beta chains in this list originate from one sample, sequenced in a study of blood T cells in healthy people across ages. Together with a sample-barcoded 5' primer, a J-beta primer mix was included in a second PCR lasting about 7 to 11 cycles. Using its own MiXCR run on the 5' RACE reads, TCRdb lists one record per CDR3 protein. The sample lists 1.5 million to 1.8 million distinct CDR3 sequences; about 45% were seen once. The sequenced material came from blood. These TCRs come from a woman under 30 in good health.

The chain combines TRBV4-2 with TRBJ2-5; 10 nucleotides match TRBD1. The tail of the sequence fits TRBJ2-7 better, so the J call may be wrong. The CDR3 contains 15 residues. The germline gives CDR1 LGHNA, CDR2 YNFKEQ. CDR3 sequence reads: CASSQVGTGVYEQYF. As DNA, the CDR3 is TGTGCCAGCAGCCAAGTTGGGACAGGGGTCTACGAGCAGTACTTC.

This sequence joins TRBV12-3 or TRBV12-4 and TRBJ1-5; TRBD1 agrees at 7 bases. The CDR3 is made up of 15 amino acids. V shed 5 bases and J 3 bases; nucleotides not matched to a gene: 7. The CDR3 DNA follows: TGTGCCAGCAGTCCAGGGGGGGTCCCCAATCAGCCCCAGCATTTT. Translated: CASSPGGVPNQPQHF.

About this clonotype: One end of the junction is discordant with germline, which a read error may explain. The rearrangement links TRBV5-6 to TRBJ1-2; TRBD1 aligns across 11 bases. CDR3 length equals 15 residues. Germline CDR1 is SGHDT and CDR2 is YYEEEE. The CDR3 DNA is TGTGTCAGCAGCTTGCGGGACAGGGGGAACTATGGCTACACCTTC. Its protein product is CVSSLRDRGNYGYTF.

The V call is TRBV25-1, the J call TRBJ1-5; D possibly corresponds to TRBD1 (6 bases). This CDR3 is built from 14 residues. The V and J ends lost 7 bases and 4 bases respectively, with 14 bases between them. From germline, CDR1 is MGHDK and CDR2 SYGVNS. CDR3 in DNA: TGTGCCAGCAAGGATGACAGGCTTAATCAGCCCCAGCATTTT. Encoded protein: CASKDDRLNQPQHF.

CDR3 coding DNA: TGCAGTGCTATTAGTAGCCCCACCGGGGAGCTGTTTTTT. Residues: CSAISSPTGELFF. V is TRBV20-1 and J is TRBJ2-2; D ambiguous. V dropped 4 bases and J dropped 4 bases, with 10 bases sitting between them. The CDR3 extends over 13 amino acids. Germline V CDR1 and CDR2: DFQATT, SNEGSKA (reference sequence).

The sample holds one count of this clonotype. The chain uses TRBV6-2 or TRBV6-3 and TRBJ1-1, with D perhaps TRBD1 (6 bases). Germline CDR1 is MNHEY and CDR2 is SVGEGT. The CDR3 totals 13 residues. Trimming shortened V by 9 bases and J by 0 bases, and 11 bases separated the two germline ends. The CDR3 protein is CASEGTLNTEAFF. The DNA for the CDR3 is TGTGCCAGTGAGGGGACACTGAACACTGAAGCTTTCTTT.

This clonotype was detected a few times. The chain joins TRBV28 to TRBJ2-4; D is unresolved. Per germline, CDR1 MDHEN and CDR2 SYDVKM. The CDR3 is 14 amino acids. Trimming removed 10 bases from V and 6 bases from J, with 19 bases in between. CDR3 nucleotides: TGTGCCACCTATCAGCTAAGTGGAACAAACATTCAGTACTTC. Protein product: CATYQLSGTNIQYF.

The chain employs TRBV7-3 and TRBJ2-3, with a tentative D call TRBD1 (6 bases). CDR1 is SGHTA and CDR2 is FQGTGA in the germline V gene. The CDR3 has 14 amino acids. The ends were cut back, 1 base at V and 5 bases at J, with 10 bases in the middle. The CDR3: CASSLRGPVDTQYF. As DNA, the CDR3 is TGTGCCAGCAGCTTAAGGGGGCCGGTAGATACGCAGTATTTT.

On this clonotype: The junction differs from germline at one of its ends, possibly a read error. The V call is TRBV19, the J call TRBJ2-3, with 11 positions matching TRBD2. From germline, CDR1 is LNHDA and CDR2 SQIVND (reference sequence). The CDR3 is 16 amino acids. The CDR3 sequence: CASKQIAGGPTDMQYF. Here the CDR3 DNA reads TGTGCCAGTAAACAAATAGCGGGGGGGCCGACAGATATGCAGTATTTT.

This clonotype was seen a few times. This chain joins TRBV6-6 and TRBJ2-7, with 9 bases that match TRBD1. Germline V gives CDR1 MNHNY, CDR2 SVGAGI (reference sequence). The J segment lost 3 bases and the V segment lost 7 bases, leaving 4 bases of the junction unmatched. The CDR3 covers 13 residues. The CDR3 DNA reads as TGTGCCAGCACCGGGACAGGGAGCTACGAGCAGTACTTC. Its translation is CASTGTGSYEQYF.

This clonotype turned up a few times. This rearrangement joins TRBV20-1 to TRBJ2-7; 13 nucleotides align to TRBD2. The CDR3 is 16 residues long. Per the germline V gene, CDR1 is DFQATT and CDR2 is SNEGSKA (reference sequence). After removal of 6 bases from V and 6 bases from J, the junction contained 14 bases not matched to a gene. CDR3 nucleotide sequence: TGCAGTGCCAATCGAGAAACTAGCGGGAGGGCTAGCGAGCAGTACTTC. Its protein is CSANRETSGRASEQYF.

The rearrangement uses TRBV6-1 and TRBJ1-2; D remains unclear. Germline CDR1 reads MNHNS; CDR2 reads SASEGT. Between the trimmed V and J ends, which lost 6 bases and 0 bases, there was a span of 11 bases. The CDR3 has 14 residues. In DNA form, the CDR3 reads TGTGCCAGCAGGAGCCTGGATTCTAACTATGGCTACACCTTC. It translates to CASRSLDSNYGYTF.

V is TRBV20-1 and J is TRBJ2-7, with D maybe TRBD1 (6 bases). V gave up 0 bases and J gave up 4 bases, with 13 bases separating them. CDR3 length: 14 residues. CDR1 and CDR2 from the germline V gene are DFQATT and SNEGSKA (reference sequence). In nucleotides, the CDR3 is TGCAGTGCTAGAGATATGGGACAACTTTACGAGCAGTACTTC. Translated: CSARDMGQLYEQYF.

The count of this clonotype is one. This chain connects TRBV6-6 to TRBJ2-5; D possibly corresponds to TRBD2 (7 bases). Between the trimmed V and J ends, which lost 7 bases and 3 bases, there was a span of 12 bases. The CDR3 has 13 residues. In germline, CDR1 is MNHNY, CDR2 SVGAGI (reference sequence). CDR3 nucleotides: TGTGCCAGCACTCAGGGGAGGGAAGAGACCCAGTACTTC. Residues: CASTQGREETQYF.

The V call is TRBV3-1, the J call TRBJ2-2, with 7 bases identical to TRBD1. V lost 10 bases, J lost 5 bases, and 22 bases stayed unmatched. Germline-derived CDR1 and CDR2 are LGHDT and YNNKEL (reference sequence). The CDR3 consists of 18 residues. Here the CDR3 DNA reads TGTGCCACCAGGTCGGAGAGGGAGACAGGGTGGCGGACCGGGGAGCTGTTTTTT. Protein sequence: CATRSERETGWRTGELFF.

As to this clonotype: Just one base apart from a much larger clone, this may be a read error. This chain uses TRBV27 with TRBJ1-1; 8 nucleotides align to TRBD1. The CDR3 extends over 14 amino acids. V was clipped by 4 bases and J by 1 base; unmatched bases: 2. CDR1 is MNHEY and CDR2 is SMNVEV in the germline V gene (reference sequence). Here the CDR3 DNA reads TGTGCCAGCAGTTCGACAGGGGCGAACACTGAAGCTTTCTTT. Protein: CASSSTGANTEAFF.

The rearrangement uses TRBV5-1 and TRBJ1-1; D is undetermined. The CDR3 runs 14 residues. Germline V lookup: CDR1 SGHRS, CDR2 YFSETQ. Between the trimmed V and J ends, which lost 3 bases and 3 bases, there was a span of 12 bases. The CDR3 sequence is CASSSDSLDTEAFF. DNA for the CDR3: TGCGCCAGCAGCTCAGACTCACTGGACACTGAAGCTTTCTTT.

The V and J genes are TRBV7-8 and TRBJ2-1; the D gene is possibly TRBD2 (7 bases). In germline, CDR1 is SGHVS, CDR2 FQNEAQ. CDR3 size: 15 residues. Trimming took 5 bases from V and 5 from J, leaving 16 bases between them. DNA for the CDR3: TGTGCCAGCAGCCGATTTAGGGGGAGGGACAATGAGCAGTTCTTC. Residues: CASSRFRGRDNEQFF.

This clonotype has a count of ten or more. This rearrangement joins TRBV12-3 or TRBV12-4 to TRBJ1-2; 9 positions agree with TRBD1. Unmatched junction bases numbered 4, after V lost 6 bases and J lost 8 bases. This CDR3 region has 12 residues. The CDR3 sequence: CASRQGAGGYTF. The DNA of the CDR3 is TGTGCCAGCAGACAGGGGGCGGGGGGCTACACCTTC.

Here the CDR3 DNA reads TGCAGCGCCCAGACAGGGGTCTACGAGCAGTACTTC. Its translation is CSAQTGVYEQYF. V and J are TRBV29-1 and TRBJ2-7; 8 bases line up with TRBD1. The CDR3 is 12 residues long. J was trimmed by 3 bases and V by 7 bases; bases with no gene match: 5. Germline assignment: CDR1 SQVTM and CDR2 ANQGSEA.

The chain combines TRBV2 with TRBJ2-5, with D maybe TRBD2 (6 bases). Trimming took off 3 bases at V and 5 bases at J, with 16 bases between the two ends. Germline loops: CDR1 SNHLY, CDR2 FYNNEI. CDR3 length: 15 residues. The CDR3 loop reads CASSEGGGAAETQYF. For the CDR3, the DNA is TGTGCCAGCAGTGAGGGCGGAGGGGCCGCGGAGACCCAGTACTTC.

The chain recombines TRBV20-1 with TRBJ2-3; 12 bases line up with TRBD2. The germline gives CDR1 DFQATT, CDR2 SNEGSKA (reference sequence). Trimming removed 6 bases from V and 3 bases from J; junction bases left unmatched: 16. The CDR3 has 18 residues. As DNA, the CDR3 is TGCAGTGCCCCTATGGGGCTAGCGGGGGGGGCCTTGACAGATACGCAGTATTTT. It encodes CSAPMGLAGGALTDTQYF.

At least ten counts were recorded for this clonotype. This sequence joins TRBV4-2 and TRBJ1-2; the D gene is possibly TRBD1 (6 bases). In germline, CDR1 is LGHNA, CDR2 YNFKEQ. This CDR3 has 14 residues. V lost 4 bases and J lost 9, with 18 bases in between. CDR3 region: CASSLALRDISYTF. Written as DNA, the CDR3 is TGTGCCAGCAGCCTAGCCCTTCGGGACATTAGCTACACCTTC.

The rearrangement uses TRBV7-6 and TRBJ2-5; the match to TRBD2 covers 8 bases. Gene TRBJ2-7 matches the end of the DNA better, so the J call may be wrong. Germline V gives CDR1 SGHVS, CDR2 FNYEAQ. CDR3 length: 16 residues. CDR3 bases: TGTGCCAGCAGCTTAGCAGGGGGACTAGACGGTGACGAGCAGTACTTC. Its protein product is CASSLAGGLDGDEQYF.

This sequence joins TRBV28 and TRBJ1-2; tentatively, D is TRBD1 (6 bases). Germline V gene sequence: CDR1 MDHEN, CDR2 SYDVKM. The CDR3 loop spans 16 amino acids. With 4 bases removed from V and 2 bases from J, the gap between germline ends came to 17 bases. CDR3 sequence reads: CASSSYTGFENYGYTF. CDR3 DNA sequence: TGTGCCAGCAGTTCATACACAGGGTTCGAAAACTATGGCTACACCTTC.